Below, one T cell receptor beta chain is given with its context. Its specificity is not known. The junction departs from germline at one end; a sequencing error may be responsible. Germline V lookup: CDR1 KGHSH, CDR2 LQKENI. The CDR3 loop spans 14 amino acids. This sample stems from a study of cytomegalovirus exposure and HLA in healthy donors. Turning to the study itself: There were 300 to 400 genotyped donors. Of these, roughly 84% fell in the genetic ancestry cluster associated with self-reported Caucasian donors.

Study results and caveats: TCR beta sequences reportedly predicted the HLA-A and HLA-B alleles of most subjects accurately. One variant, a missense change in DCLRE1C, was linked in a later analysis to TCR beta V- and J-gene trimming.

This donor's CMV serostatus went unrecorded. In the PCR, 60 Vbeta and 13 Jbeta primers were used. Profiling relied on immunoSEQ multiplex PCR, and the TCRdb table lists in-frame clones only, not all of them. The profile covers around 150,000 clones, with about 76% appearing a single time and approximately 3.7% taken by the ten largest. V and J are TRBV18 and TRBJ1-2, with 8 nucleotides matching TRBD1. The source material was PBMCs. This sequence originates from a human donor in good health. CDR3 loop: CASSPPDRDHGYPF. The CDR3 region has the DNA TGTGCCAGCTCACCGCCGGACAGGGATCATGGCTACCCCTTC.